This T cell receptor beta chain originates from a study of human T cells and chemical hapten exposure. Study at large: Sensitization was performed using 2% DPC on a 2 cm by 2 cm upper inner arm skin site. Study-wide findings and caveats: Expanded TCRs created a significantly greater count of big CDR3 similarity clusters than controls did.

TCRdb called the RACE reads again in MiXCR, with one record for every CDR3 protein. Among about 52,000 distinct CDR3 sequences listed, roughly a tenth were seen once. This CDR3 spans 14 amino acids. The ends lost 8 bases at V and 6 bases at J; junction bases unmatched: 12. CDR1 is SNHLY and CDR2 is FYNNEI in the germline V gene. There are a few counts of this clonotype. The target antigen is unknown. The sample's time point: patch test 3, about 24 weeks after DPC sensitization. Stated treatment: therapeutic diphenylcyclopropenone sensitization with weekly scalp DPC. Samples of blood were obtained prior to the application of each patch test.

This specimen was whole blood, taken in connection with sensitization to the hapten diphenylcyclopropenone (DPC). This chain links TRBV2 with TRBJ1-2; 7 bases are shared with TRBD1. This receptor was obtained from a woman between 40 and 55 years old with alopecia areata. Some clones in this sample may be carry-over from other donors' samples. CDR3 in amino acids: CASGHARGGDGYTF. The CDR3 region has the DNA TGTGCCAGCGGGCATGCCAGGGGGGGAGATGGCTACACCTTC.